The present TCR beta chain was sequenced within a study of T-cell memory formation after mild COVID-19. At the level of the study: TCR clusters were mostly confined to one donor each. General study results and limits: Among CD4+ contracting clones, most were CM and EM, and CD8+ ones EMRA. Cross-reactive memory appears to have joined, as suggested by some responding clones showing up in pre-infection memory.

Germline lookup yields CDR1 SEHNR and CDR2 FQNEAQ (reference sequence). This CDR3 is built from 17 residues. V dropped 5 bases and J dropped 4 bases, with 23 bases sitting between them. Constant-segment primers served in 5'RACE that generated TCR alpha and TCR beta cDNA libraries bearing sample barcodes and UMIs. TCRdb fed the 5' RACE reads into MiXCR, producing one record per CDR3 protein. The table includes fewer than 700,000 distinct CDR3 sequences, about 20% detected once. This clonotype was observed a handful of times. Its matching antigen is unknown. The chain combines TRBV7-9 with TRBJ1-1; D may be TRBD1 (6 bases). Sequenced: PBMCs or a T cell subset sorted from them (not recorded which). This sequence was found in an adult woman who had mild COVID-19 (a few samples of this study predate the infection). Cell type and time point are not known. This chain's CDR3 is CASSRGTNGYQGTEAFF. As DNA, the CDR3 is TGTGCCAGCAGCCGTGGGACAAACGGGTACCAGGGCACTGAAGCTTTCTTT.